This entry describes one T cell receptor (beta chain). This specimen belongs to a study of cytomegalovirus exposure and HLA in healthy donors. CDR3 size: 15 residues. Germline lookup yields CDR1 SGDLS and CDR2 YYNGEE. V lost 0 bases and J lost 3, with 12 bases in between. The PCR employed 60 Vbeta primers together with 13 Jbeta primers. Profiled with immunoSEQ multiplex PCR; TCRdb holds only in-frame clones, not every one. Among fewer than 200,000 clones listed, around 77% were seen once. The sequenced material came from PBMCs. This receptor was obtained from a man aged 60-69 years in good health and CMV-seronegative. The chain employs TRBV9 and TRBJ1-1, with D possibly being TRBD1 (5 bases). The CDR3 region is CASSVAFGAHTEAFF. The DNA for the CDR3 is TGTGCCAGCAGCGTAGCGTTTGGGGCCCACACTGAAGCTTTCTTT.